This TCR beta chain was observed in a study of blood T cell repertoires in COVID-19. Donors in Cohort 3 counted as recovered after two negative PCRs, clearance, or symptom resolution. In the source study's methods: Reference gene primer amplification gave estimated nucleated cell counts. The table came from immunoSEQ multiplex PCR; TCRdb's copy has only in-frame clones and leaves some out. V, J and clone size are those of that table, while D and trimming were read from the DNA. The sample has around 200,000 clones, 85% seen once. CDR3 length: 16 residues. Trimming removed 3 bases from V and 3 bases from J; junction bases left unmatched: 8. The germline V gene has CDR1 SGHKS and CDR2 YYEKEE (reference sequence).

This sequence joins TRBV5-5 and TRBJ2-7, with 11 positions matching TRBD2. This clonotype was sampled from a man aged 35 to 55 who had recovered from COVID-19. Specimen: PBMCs or T cells enriched from blood (not recorded which). The CDR3 DNA sequence: TGTGCCAGCAGCTATCTAGCGGGAGGATTAGGCTACGAGCAGTACTTC. It specifies CASSYLAGGLGYEQYF.